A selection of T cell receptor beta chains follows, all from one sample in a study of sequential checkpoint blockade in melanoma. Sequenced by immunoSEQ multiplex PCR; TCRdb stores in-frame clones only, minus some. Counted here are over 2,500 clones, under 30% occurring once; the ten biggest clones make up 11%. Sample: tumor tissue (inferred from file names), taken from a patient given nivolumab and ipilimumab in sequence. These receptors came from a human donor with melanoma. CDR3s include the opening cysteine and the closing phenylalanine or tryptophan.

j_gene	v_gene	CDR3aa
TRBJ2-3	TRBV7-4	CASSPSREDTQYF
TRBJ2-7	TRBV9	CASSVYREGEQYF
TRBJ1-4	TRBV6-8	CASSRTSTNEKLFF
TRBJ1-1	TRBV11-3	CASSLRTGGFENTEAFF
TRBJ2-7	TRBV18	CASSPERGTYEQYF
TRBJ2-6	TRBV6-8	CAISSTGTSSLSGANVLTF
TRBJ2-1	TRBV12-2	CASRPSGAYNEQFF
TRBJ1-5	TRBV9	CASSSRENSSNQPQHF
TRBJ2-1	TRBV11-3	CASRDRLTYNEQFF
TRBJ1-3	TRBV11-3	CASSSLLGSSGNTIYF
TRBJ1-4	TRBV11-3	CASSPTGAQGEKLFF
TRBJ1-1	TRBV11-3	CASSIEQGLNTEAFF
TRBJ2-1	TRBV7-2	CASSPQGQAEQFF
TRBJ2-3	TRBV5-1	CASSWTGVLPDTQYF
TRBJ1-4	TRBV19	CASSTGTTNEKLFF
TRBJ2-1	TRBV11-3	CASSQLAGGDEQFF
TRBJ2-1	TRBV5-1	CASSLGDRGRSDNEQFF
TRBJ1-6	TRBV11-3	CASSFGRGFGNSPLHF
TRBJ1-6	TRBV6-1	CASSEALRGNSPLHF
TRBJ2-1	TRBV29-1	CSVTGLAGGSYNEQFF
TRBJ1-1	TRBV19	CASTLGAELNTEAFF
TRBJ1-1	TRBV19	CASSIPGTMTEAFF
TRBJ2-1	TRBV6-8	CASSYASGPEQFF